The 3 T cell receptor beta chains reported below all come from one sample, sequenced in a study of CXCR3-negative and CXCR3-positive naive CD8 T cells. Via 5' RACE with UMI labels, TRB cDNA libraries were prepared. TCRdb reprocessed the 5' RACE reads, with one entry per CDR3 protein and no DNA. The repertoire table contains over 55,000 distinct CDR3 sequences. The study's findings and limits: Against CXCR3-negative naive cells, CXCR3-positive naive cells showed more hydrophobic TRB CDR3s.

Their cognate antigens are unknown. The sample comprised naive CXCR3+ CD8+ T cells from blood. Subset here: CD45RO-CCR7+CD27+CD95- naive CD8+ T cells expressing CXCR3 (TNR3+). Receptors originate from a human donor in good health. Some clones in this sample may be carry-over from other donors' samples.

The genes are TRBV12-3 or TRBV12-4 and TRBJ2-5. The length of the CDR3 is 12 residues. This CDR3 reads CASSFYRETQYF.

The chain recombines TRBV14 with TRBJ1-4; TCRdb indicates TRBD1, and absent DNA this call remains unverified. CDR3 length: 16 residues. The germline CDR1 and CDR2 sequences are SGHDN and FVKESK. This CDR3 is CASSQDYDRSNEKLFF.

The chain has TRBV6-6 and TRBJ2-2. The CDR3 covers 11 residues. Germline loops: CDR1 MNHNY, CDR2 SVGAGI (reference sequence). CDR3: CASSGREELFF.